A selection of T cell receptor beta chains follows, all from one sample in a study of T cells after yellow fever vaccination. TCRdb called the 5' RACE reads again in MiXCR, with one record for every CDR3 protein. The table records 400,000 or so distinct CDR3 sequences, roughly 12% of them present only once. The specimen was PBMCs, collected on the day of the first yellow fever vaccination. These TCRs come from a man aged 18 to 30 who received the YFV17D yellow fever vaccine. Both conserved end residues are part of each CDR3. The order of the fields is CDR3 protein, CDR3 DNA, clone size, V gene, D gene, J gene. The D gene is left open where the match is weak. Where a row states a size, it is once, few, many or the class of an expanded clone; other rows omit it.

CDR3 protein: CASTGSYNEQFF
CDR3 DNA: TGTGCCAGCACCGGCTCCTACAATGAGCAGTTCTTC
clone size: few
V gene: TRBV7-2
D gene: NA
J gene: TRBJ2-1

CDR3 protein: CATSRDRSNTEAFF
CDR3 DNA: TGTGCCACCAGCAGAGATAGGTCGAACACTGAAGCTTTCTTT
clone size: many
V gene: TRBV15
D gene: NA
J gene: TRBJ1-1

CDR3 protein: CASSLLGRTDTQYF
CDR3 DNA: TGTGCCAGCAGTTTACTAGGCCGCACAGATACGCAGTATTTT
clone size: many
V gene: TRBV12-3/TRBV12-4
D gene: NA
J gene: TRBJ2-3

CDR3 protein: CASSRRDRGRVDTQYF
CDR3 DNA: TGCGCCAGCAGCCGCAGAGACAGGGGGAGAGTAGATACGCAGTATTTT
clone size: NA
V gene: TRBV4-3
D gene: TRBD1
J gene: TRBJ2-3

CDR3 protein: CASSSGTGYEGYTF
CDR3 DNA: TGTGCCAGCAGCTCCGGGACAGGTTATGAAGGCTACACCTTC
clone size: NA
V gene: TRBV7-8
D gene: TRBD1
J gene: TRBJ1-2

CDR3 protein: CSARSSSGQETQYF
CDR3 DNA: TGCAGTGCTAGATCGTCTAGCGGCCAAGAGACCCAGTACTTC
clone size: many
V gene: TRBV20-1
D gene: TRBD2
J gene: TRBJ2-5

CDR3 protein: CASSQGHPMSYEQYF
CDR3 DNA: TGCGCCAGCAGCCAAGGACACCCTATGTCCTACGAGCAGTACTTC
clone size: many
V gene: TRBV4-1
D gene: NA
J gene: TRBJ2-7

CDR3 protein: CSARRVGQGLYTF
CDR3 DNA: TGCAGTGCCCGTCGCGTAGGACAGGGCCTGTACACCTTC
clone size: few
V gene: TRBV20-1
D gene: TRBD1
J gene: TRBJ1-2

CDR3 protein: CSARGDRGVHNEQFF
CDR3 DNA: TGCAGTGCTAGGGGTGACAGGGGCGTACACAATGAGCAGTTCTTC
clone size: few
V gene: TRBV20-1
D gene: TRBD1
J gene: TRBJ2-1

CDR3 protein: CSASDTREQYF
CDR3 DNA: TGCAGTGCTTCCGACACCCGAGAGCAGTACTTC
clone size: few
V gene: TRBV20-1
D gene: NA
J gene: TRBJ2-7

CDR3 protein: CASSPKGPETQYF
CDR3 DNA: TGTGCCAGCAGCCCGAAAGGCCCTGAGACCCAGTACTTC
clone size: many
V gene: TRBV7-2
D gene: NA
J gene: TRBJ2-5

CDR3 protein: CASSIGAYGNQPQHF
CDR3 DNA: TGTGCCAGTAGTATTGGCGCGTACGGCAATCAGCCCCAGCATTTT
clone size: few
V gene: TRBV19
D gene: NA
J gene: TRBJ1-5

CDR3 protein: CASSVRGNRGNEQYF
CDR3 DNA: TGTGCCAGCAGCGTTAGGGGCAACCGGGGCAACGAGCAGTACTTC
clone size: NA
V gene: TRBV9
D gene: NA
J gene: TRBJ2-7

CDR3 protein: CSDDSFEAFF
CDR3 DNA: TGCAGCGATGACAGTTTTGAAGCTTTCTTT
clone size: few
V gene: TRBV29-1
D gene: NA
J gene: TRBJ1-1

CDR3 protein: CASSQEGGILGGEQYF
CDR3 DNA: TGTGCCAGCAGCCAAGAAGGGGGGATACTAGGCGGCGAGCAGTACTTC
clone size: NA
V gene: TRBV3-1
D gene: NA
J gene: TRBJ2-7

CDR3 protein: CASSARSLAFEQFF
CDR3 DNA: TGTGCCAGCAGCGCTAGGAGTCTAGCATTTGAGCAGTTCTTC
clone size: once
V gene: TRBV2
D gene: NA
J gene: TRBJ2-1

CDR3 protein: CASGQGTNQETQYF
CDR3 DNA: TGTGCTAGTGGCCAGGGGACGAACCAAGAGACCCAGTACTTC
clone size: few
V gene: TRBV12-5
D gene: NA
J gene: TRBJ2-5

CDR3 protein: CASRGRVSTEAFF
CDR3 DNA: TGTGCCAGCCGGGGGAGGGTAAGCACTGAAGCTTTCTTT
clone size: NA
V gene: TRBV6-1
D gene: NA
J gene: TRBJ1-1

CDR3 protein: CASSLGTATYNEQFF
CDR3 DNA: TGCGCCAGCAGCCTTGGTACTGCTACCTACAATGAGCAGTTCTTC
clone size: many
V gene: TRBV5-1
D gene: NA
J gene: TRBJ2-1

CDR3 protein: CASSEQYYGYTF
CDR3 DNA: TGTGCCAGCAGTGAACAGTACTATGGCTACACCTTC
clone size: few
V gene: TRBV25-1
D gene: NA
J gene: TRBJ1-2

CDR3 protein: CASRLQGVGNTIYF
CDR3 DNA: TGTGCCAGCAGGTTACAGGGTGTCGGAAACACCATATATTTT
clone size: NA
V gene: TRBV12-3/TRBV12-4
D gene: NA
J gene: TRBJ1-3

CDR3 protein: CASSEFRGAANTGELFF
CDR3 DNA: TGTGCCAGCAGCGAATTTCGGGGGGCCGCGAACACCGGGGAGCTGTTTTTT
clone size: NA
V gene: TRBV7-9
D gene: NA
J gene: TRBJ2-2

CDR3 protein: CASSIVALAGGIGELFF
CDR3 DNA: TGTGCCAGTAGTATAGTTGCTCTAGCGGGGGGCATCGGGGAGCTGTTTTTT
clone size: few
V gene: TRBV19
D gene: TRBD2
J gene: TRBJ2-2

CDR3 protein: CASSASGVLNYGYTF
CDR3 DNA: TGCGCCAGCAGCGCCAGCGGGGTACTCAACTATGGCTACACCTTC
clone size: NA
V gene: TRBV5-1
D gene: NA
J gene: TRBJ1-2

CDR3 protein: CASSVSLAGETQYF
CDR3 DNA: TGTGCCAGCAGCGTATCGCTAGCAGGAGAGACCCAGTACTTC
clone size: few
V gene: TRBV9
D gene: NA
J gene: TRBJ2-5

CDR3 protein: CADYKDGYYSNQPQHF
CDR3 DNA: TGTGCCGACTATAAGGACGGATACTATAGCAATCAGCCCCAGCATTTT
clone size: few
V gene: TRBV6-2/TRBV6-3
D gene: NA
J gene: TRBJ1-5

CDR3 protein: CASSLGGGVYEQYF
CDR3 DNA: TGTGCCAGCAGCTTAGGCGGGGGGGTGTACGAGCAGTACTTC
clone size: few
V gene: TRBV5-6
D gene: TRBD2
J gene: TRBJ2-7

CDR3 protein: CASSLEAGANVLTF
CDR3 DNA: TGCGCCAGCAGCTTGGAAGCTGGGGCCAACGTCCTGACTTTC
clone size: many
V gene: TRBV5-1
D gene: NA
J gene: TRBJ2-6

CDR3 protein: CASSSSSGGRVGDTQYF
CDR3 DNA: TGTGCCAGCAGTTCCTCATCGGGGGGGCGGGTAGGAGACACCCAGTACTTC
clone size: NA
V gene: TRBV27
D gene: TRBD2
J gene: TRBJ2-5

CDR3 protein: CSASPGQANNYGYTF
CDR3 DNA: TGCAGTGCTAGCCCCGGACAGGCTAATAACTATGGCTACACCTTC
clone size: once
V gene: TRBV20-1
D gene: TRBD1
J gene: TRBJ1-2

CDR3 protein: CASSFTSGVSYEQYF
CDR3 DNA: TGTGCCAGCAGCTTTACTAGCGGGGTCTCCTACGAGCAGTACTTC
clone size: NA
V gene: TRBV7-6
D gene: TRBD2
J gene: TRBJ2-7

CDR3 protein: CSAERGLTEAFF
CDR3 DNA: TGCAGCGCTGAGAGGGGGCTCACTGAAGCTTTCTTT
clone size: NA
V gene: TRBV29-1
D gene: TRBD1
J gene: TRBJ1-1

CDR3 protein: CASSLSSWGANYGYTF
CDR3 DNA: TGCGCCAGCAGCTTGAGTTCGTGGGGGGCGAACTATGGCTACACCTTC
clone size: many
V gene: TRBV5-1
D gene: NA
J gene: TRBJ1-2

CDR3 protein: CASSPPGSSYNEQFF
CDR3 DNA: TGTGCCAGCAGTCCCCCAGGGAGCTCCTACAATGAGCAGTTCTTC
clone size: many
V gene: TRBV6-1
D gene: NA
J gene: TRBJ2-1